At least ten counts were recorded for the clone carrying this TCR beta chain. Antigen: not known. Coverage ceases 3 residues before the CDR3 finishes, and the germline J gene fills in the end. The data were produced by immunoSEQ multiplex PCR, yet TCRdb's version contains in-frame clones alone and is incomplete. The sample shows 40,000 to 45,000 clones, none of them appearing just once. The data originate from a study of T cell clonality in common variable immunodeficiency. Overall study results and limits: Common variable immunodeficiency TCR beta sequences reportedly had fewer deletions and N-nucleotide insertions.

Donors gave roughly 5 to 8 ml heparinized peripheral whole blood. The CDR3 length is 14 residues. V was pared by 5 bases and J by 8 bases, with 7 bases of the junction left unmatched. Germline V gene sequence: CDR1 SEHNR, CDR2 FQNEAQ (reference sequence). The J gene is TRBJ2-1, the V gene TRBV7-9, with TRBD1 matching 9 bases. The sequenced sample was peripheral blood mononuclear cells. This TCR came from a person aged 18 to 75 in good health. The sequenced CDR3 bases are TGTGCCAGCAGCGGGCCGGGACAGGGTTATGAG. Its translation is CASSGPGQGYE. The whole CDR3 sequence reads CASSGPGQGYEQFF. The full variable domain, completed using reference TRBV7-9 and TRBJ2-1, is DTGVSQNPRHKITKRGQNVTFRCDPISEHNRLYWYRQTLGQGPEFLTYFQNEAQLEKSRLLSDRFSAERPKGSFSTLEIQRTEQGDSAMYLCASSGPGQGYEQFFGPGTRLTVL.